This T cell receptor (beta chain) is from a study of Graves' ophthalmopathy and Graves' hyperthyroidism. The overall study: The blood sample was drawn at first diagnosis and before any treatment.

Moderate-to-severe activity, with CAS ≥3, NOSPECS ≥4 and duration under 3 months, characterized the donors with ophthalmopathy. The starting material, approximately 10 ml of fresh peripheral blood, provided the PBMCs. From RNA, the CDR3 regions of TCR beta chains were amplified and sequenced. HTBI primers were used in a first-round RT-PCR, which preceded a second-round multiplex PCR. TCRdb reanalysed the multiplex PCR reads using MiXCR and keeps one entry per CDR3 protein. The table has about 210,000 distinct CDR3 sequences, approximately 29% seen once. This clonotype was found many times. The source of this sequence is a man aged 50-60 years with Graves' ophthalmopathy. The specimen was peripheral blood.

The CDR3 protein is CSARLYPGQGVEEQYF. The CDR3 DNA sequence: TGCAGTGCTAGACTCTACCCTGGACAGGGCGTCGAAGAGCAGTACTTC. The J gene is TRBJ2-7, the V gene TRBV20-1; TRBD1 matches 8 bases. Germline assignment: CDR1 DFQATT and CDR2 SNEGSKA (reference sequence). There are 16 residues in the CDR3. The junction had 16 bases not matched to a gene; V was cut back by 2 bases and J by 7 bases.